These 22 T cell receptor beta chains came from one sample sequenced in a study of T cells in Graves' hyperthyroidism and ophthalmopathy (dated by TCRdb to the late 2010s). To prepare the library, multiplex PCR was applied. TCRdb shows the sequencer as Illumina HiSeq 2000. The TCR beta CDR3 regions were amplified from the RNA transcripts. For the first round of RT-PCR on the TCR CDR3, the HTBI primer set was used together with the Qiagen OneStep RT-PCR kit. The public reads were reanalyzed by TCRdb: fastp trimming at Q25, MiXCR alignment, in-frame beta chains only. Each CDR3 protein gets just one entry, which takes the most common genes and DNA from the rows behind it. This sample comprises 450,000 to 600,000 distinct CDR3 sequences, about 20% of them detected only once. Jointly, the top ten make up 45% to 50% of the sample. What was sequenced was blood. These receptors all come from a man between 40 and 49 years old with Graves' ophthalmopathy.

This clonotype was seen only a few times. V is TRBV11-3 and J is TRBJ1-1; a possible D gene is TRBD1 (5 bases). The V end lost 5 bases, the J end lost 8 bases, and 21 bases lay between the germline ends. CDR3 length: 15 residues. Germline V gives CDR1 SGHNT, CDR2 YENEEA. CDR3 sequence: CASSPVVQAGTEAFF. The CDR3 nucleotides are TGTGCCAGCAGCCCTGTGGTACAGGCCGGTACCGAAGCTTTCTTT.

This clonotype was detected many times. V is TRBV20-1 and J is TRBJ2-3; D gene uncertain. The V gene lost 5 bases and the J gene lost 1 base, with 10 bases spanning the gap. The CDR3 extends over 13 amino acids. Per germline, CDR1 DFQATT and CDR2 SNEGSKA (reference sequence). CDR3 in DNA: TGCAGTGCTCCCGAAATCCGCACAGATACGCAGTATTTT. Translation: CSAPEIRTDTQYF.

This clonotype has only a few counts. V and J are TRBV18 and TRBJ2-1; TRBD2 matches at 10 bases. This CDR3 has 16 residues. Germline CDR1 reads KGHSH; CDR2 reads LQKENI. Trimming cost V 3 bases and J 8 bases; bases outside gene matches: 10. The CDR3 DNA reads as TGTGCCAGCTCACCTTTAGCGGGGGGCTCTGGGGATGAGCAGTTCTTC. Translating gives CASSPLAGGSGDEQFF. The full variable domain, its missing parts supplied by reference TRBV18 and TRBJ2-1, is NAGVMQNPRHLVRRRGQEARLRCSPMKGHSHVYWYRQLPEEGLKFMVYLQKENIIDESGMPKERFSAEFPKEGPSILRIQQVVRGDSAAYFCASSPLAGGSGDEQFFGPGTRLTVL.

V usage is TRBV6-1 and J usage is TRBJ1-1; 7 positions agree with TRBD1. CDR1 is MNHNS and CDR2 is SASEGT in the germline V gene. The trim removed 10 bases at V and 1 base at J, leaving 6 bases unmatched. This CDR3 has 13 residues. The CDR3 DNA follows: TGTGCCACCTGGACAGGAGAGAACACTGAAGCTTTCTTT. Its translation: CATWTGENTEAFF.

This clonotype was seen a handful of times. The chain links TRBV6-2 or TRBV6-3 to TRBJ2-1; 11 bases align to TRBD1. The CDR3 has 14 residues. The V gene's germline CDR1 is MNHEY and CDR2 SVGEGT. Trimming removed 6 bases from V and 7 bases from J; junction bases left unmatched: 5. The CDR3, as DNA: TGTGCCAGCAGGCGGGACAGGGGGGTAAATGAGCAGTTCTTC. Its protein is CASRRDRGVNEQFF.

The chain is built from TRBV29-1 and TRBJ2-7; D possibly corresponds to TRBD2 (5 bases). V was pared by 8 bases and J by 1 base, with 9 bases between. The CDR3 spans 11 residues. Germline V gene lookup returns CDR1 SQVTM and CDR2 ANQGSEA. Here the CDR3 reads CSTRDSYEQYF. In nucleotides, the CDR3 is TGCAGCACCCGGGATTCCTACGAGCAGTACTTC.

This clonotype has a count of ten or more. This chain connects TRBV7-2 to TRBJ2-1; 8 bases line up with TRBD2. The CDR3 totals 17 residues. After removal of 3 bases from V and 2 bases from J, the junction contained 9 bases not matched to a gene. CDR1 SGHTA and CDR2 FQGNSA come from the germline V gene. The CDR3 loop is CASSFWPGGATYNEQFF. The CDR3, as DNA: TGTGCCAGCAGCTTTTGGCCCGGGGGGGCTACCTACAATGAGCAGTTCTTC.

This rearrangement joins TRBV24-1 to TRBJ2-5, with TRBD1 matching 9 bases. The length of the CDR3 is 16 residues. CDR1 is KGHDR, CDR2 SFDVKD, per germline. V was clipped by 4 bases and J by 5 bases; unmatched bases: 10. CDR3 amino acids: CATSEGLGQGRETQYF. CDR3 sequence (DNA): TGTGCCACCAGTGAGGGCCTCGGACAGGGGAGGGAGACCCAGTACTTC.

This clonotype came up many times. The chain combines TRBV11-3 with TRBJ2-4; D uncertain. The CDR3 loop spans 13 amino acids. V was trimmed by 4 bases and J by 5 bases, leaving 9 bases between them. Germline CDR1 SGHNT, CDR2 YENEEA. The CDR3 reads CASSSGPENIQYF. The CDR3 DNA sequence: TGTGCCAGCAGCTCCGGGCCTGAAAACATTCAGTACTTC.

About this clonotype: Being one base from a much bigger clone, this may be a read error. V usage is TRBV28 and J usage is TRBJ1-1, with 7 bases aligning to TRBD1. The CDR3 runs to 16 residues. Unmatched junction bases numbered 13, after V lost 5 bases and J lost 4 bases. Germline V lookup: CDR1 MDHEN, CDR2 SYDVKM. As DNA, the CDR3 is TGTGCCAGCAGTCCCCCTTCGACAGGGACGAGCACTGAAGCTTTCTTT. Translation: CASSPPSTGTSTEAFF.

This chain connects TRBV5-4 to TRBJ2-2, with TRBD1 matching over 7 bases. CDR1 and CDR2 (germline): SGHNT, YYREEE (reference sequence). The CDR3 runs to 14 residues. J lost 5 bases, V lost 2 bases, and 3 bases had no gene match. The CDR3 nucleotides are TGTGCCAGCAGCTTAGGGACAGCTACCGGGGAGCTGTTTTTT. This gives the protein CASSLGTATGELFF.

The chain employs TRBV6-1 and TRBJ1-6, with unresolved D. This CDR3 spans 14 amino acids. Germline loops: CDR1 MNHNS, CDR2 SASEGT. With 0 bases removed from V and 10 bases from J, the gap between germline ends came to 10 bases. CDR3 loop: CASSEAIARSPLHF. CDR3 nucleotide sequence: TGTGCCAGCAGTGAAGCGATCGCCCGGTCACCCCTCCACTTT.

This clonotype was counted many times. The V gene is TRBV11-2, the J gene TRBJ1-2, with unresolved D. CDR3 length: 12 amino acids. Germline lookup yields CDR1 SGHAT and CDR2 FQNNGV. V lost 3 bases and J lost 7, with 9 bases in between. CDR3 amino acids: CASSFSSLGYTF. The CDR3 DNA follows: TGTGCCAGCAGCTTCTCAAGCCTTGGCTACACCTTC.

The chain has TRBV30 and TRBJ1-6; D is possibly TRBD1 (5 bases). The CDR3 runs to 13 residues. V dropped 3 bases and J dropped 8 bases, with 11 bases sitting between them. CDR1 and CDR2 from the germline V gene are GTSNPN and SVGIG (reference sequence). The CDR3 reads CAWRQAADSPLHF. The CDR3 DNA follows: TGTGCCTGGAGACAGGCGGCCGATTCACCCCTCCACTTT.

This clonotype was detected only a few times. V usage is TRBV20-1 and J usage is TRBJ2-1, with TRBD2 matching 7 bases. Germline V gene sequence: CDR1 DFQATT, CDR2 SNEGSKA (reference sequence). V trimming: 4 bases; J trimming: 6 bases; junction bases outside the gene matches: 9. This CDR3 comprises 14 residues. This CDR3 reads CSATSTAGVNEQFF. In nucleotides, the CDR3 is TGCAGTGCTACCTCGACGGCGGGAGTCAATGAGCAGTTCTTC.

This clonotype turned up a few times. V is TRBV4-2 and J is TRBJ2-5; possible D gene TRBD2, 6 bases. V lost 7 bases, J lost 2 bases, and 14 bases lay in between. Germline assignment: CDR1 LGHNA and CDR2 YNFKEQ. The CDR3 is made up of 14 amino acids. CDR3 bases: TGTGCCAGCACCTCTACCGGGGGTCAAGAGACCCAGTACTTC. Residues: CASTSTGGQETQYF.

The chain has TRBV12-3 or TRBV12-4 and TRBJ2-2, with TRBD2 as a possible D gene (6 bases). CDR3 size: 17 residues. The germline V and J ends were trimmed by 6 bases and 6 bases, with 23 bases remaining between them. The CDR3 region has the DNA TGTGCCAGCAGGGATAGCGGAGGGGCGAGTAAGGCCGGGGAGCTGTTTTTT. It codes for CASRDSGGASKAGELFF.

The V gene is TRBV20-1, the J gene TRBJ2-7; 8 bases fit TRBD1. Per germline, CDR1 DFQATT and CDR2 SNEGSKA (reference sequence). J lost 1 base, V lost 5 bases, and 16 bases had no gene match. The CDR3 runs to 17 residues. CDR3 amino acids: CSAGGRGRLSTSYEQYF. The CDR3 DNA reads as TGCAGTGCTGGGGGCAGGGGGCGTCTTAGTACATCCTACGAGCAGTACTTC.

The chain combines TRBV7-2 with TRBJ1-4, with 9 positions matching TRBD1. Germline V gene sequence: CDR1 SGHTA, CDR2 FQGNSA. Losses at the gene ends were 5 bases for V and 8 bases for J; bases not matched to a gene: 6. The CDR3 extends over 14 amino acids. CDR3 in amino acids: CASSRQGGREKLFF. The CDR3 DNA follows: TGTGCCAGCAGCAGACAGGGGGGAAGGGAAAAACTGTTTTTT.

The V call is TRBV19, the J call TRBJ1-1, with D possibly being TRBD1 (5 bases). This CDR3 region has 15 residues. The germline CDR1 and CDR2 sequences are LNHDA and SQIVND (reference sequence). V was shortened by 4 bases and J by 1 base, with 13 bases between the two germline ends. This CDR3 is CASSTAPDKNTEAFF. Written as DNA, the CDR3 is TGTGCCAGTAGTACCGCTCCGGACAAGAACACTGAAGCTTTCTTT.

V and J are TRBV9 and TRBJ2-2; 11 nucleotides agree with TRBD2. J lost 7 bases, V lost 3 bases, and 8 bases had no gene match. Germline V gives CDR1 SGDLS, CDR2 YYNGEE. The CDR3 extends over 16 amino acids. This CDR3 reads CASSAKLAGAFGELFF. Here the CDR3 DNA reads TGTGCCAGCAGCGCAAAACTAGCGGGAGCTTTCGGGGAGCTGTTTTTT.

V gene TRBV7-3 combines with J gene TRBJ2-1; 12 nucleotides agree with TRBD2. The CDR3 is made up of 15 amino acids. CDR1 is SGHTA and CDR2 is FQGTGA in the germline V gene. The V and J ends lost 6 bases and 6 bases, in that order; junction bases with no gene match: 6. The CDR3: CASSPRLAGANEQFF. CDR3 bases: TGTGCCAGCAGTCCCAGACTAGCGGGAGCCAATGAGCAGTTCTTC.